The T cell receptor (beta chain) under discussion was sequenced for a study of T cells expressing NK-cell markers. About the study: Sorted CD3+CD56+NKG2C+, CD3+CD56+NKG2C- and CD3+CD56-NKG2C+ T cells supplied TCR beta repertoires. Out of eight donors sequenced, seven tested HCMV-seropositive and the remaining one seronegative.

One entry per CDR3 protein, without DNA, is what TCRdb gives after re-calling the 5' RACE reads. This specimen shows 500,000 or so distinct CDR3 sequences; the ten leading clones hold 3.5% to 4.5%. CDR3 length equals 17 residues. Germline V CDR1 and CDR2: LNHDA, SQIVND (reference sequence). General study points: Researchers report these clonotypes also headed the CD3+CD56-NKG2C+ fraction in a handful of donors.

Of note for this clonotype: Its antigen remains unknown.

The material sequenced was blood T cells: a sorted CD56 or NKG2C T cell subset, CD4+ or CD8+ T cells, or bulk PBMC T cells (not recorded which). The clonotype originates from a young man in good health. The chain recombines TRBV19 with TRBJ2-2; TCRdb picks TRBD1, but there is no DNA to check that call. CDR3 residues: CASSMRPGRANTGELFF.